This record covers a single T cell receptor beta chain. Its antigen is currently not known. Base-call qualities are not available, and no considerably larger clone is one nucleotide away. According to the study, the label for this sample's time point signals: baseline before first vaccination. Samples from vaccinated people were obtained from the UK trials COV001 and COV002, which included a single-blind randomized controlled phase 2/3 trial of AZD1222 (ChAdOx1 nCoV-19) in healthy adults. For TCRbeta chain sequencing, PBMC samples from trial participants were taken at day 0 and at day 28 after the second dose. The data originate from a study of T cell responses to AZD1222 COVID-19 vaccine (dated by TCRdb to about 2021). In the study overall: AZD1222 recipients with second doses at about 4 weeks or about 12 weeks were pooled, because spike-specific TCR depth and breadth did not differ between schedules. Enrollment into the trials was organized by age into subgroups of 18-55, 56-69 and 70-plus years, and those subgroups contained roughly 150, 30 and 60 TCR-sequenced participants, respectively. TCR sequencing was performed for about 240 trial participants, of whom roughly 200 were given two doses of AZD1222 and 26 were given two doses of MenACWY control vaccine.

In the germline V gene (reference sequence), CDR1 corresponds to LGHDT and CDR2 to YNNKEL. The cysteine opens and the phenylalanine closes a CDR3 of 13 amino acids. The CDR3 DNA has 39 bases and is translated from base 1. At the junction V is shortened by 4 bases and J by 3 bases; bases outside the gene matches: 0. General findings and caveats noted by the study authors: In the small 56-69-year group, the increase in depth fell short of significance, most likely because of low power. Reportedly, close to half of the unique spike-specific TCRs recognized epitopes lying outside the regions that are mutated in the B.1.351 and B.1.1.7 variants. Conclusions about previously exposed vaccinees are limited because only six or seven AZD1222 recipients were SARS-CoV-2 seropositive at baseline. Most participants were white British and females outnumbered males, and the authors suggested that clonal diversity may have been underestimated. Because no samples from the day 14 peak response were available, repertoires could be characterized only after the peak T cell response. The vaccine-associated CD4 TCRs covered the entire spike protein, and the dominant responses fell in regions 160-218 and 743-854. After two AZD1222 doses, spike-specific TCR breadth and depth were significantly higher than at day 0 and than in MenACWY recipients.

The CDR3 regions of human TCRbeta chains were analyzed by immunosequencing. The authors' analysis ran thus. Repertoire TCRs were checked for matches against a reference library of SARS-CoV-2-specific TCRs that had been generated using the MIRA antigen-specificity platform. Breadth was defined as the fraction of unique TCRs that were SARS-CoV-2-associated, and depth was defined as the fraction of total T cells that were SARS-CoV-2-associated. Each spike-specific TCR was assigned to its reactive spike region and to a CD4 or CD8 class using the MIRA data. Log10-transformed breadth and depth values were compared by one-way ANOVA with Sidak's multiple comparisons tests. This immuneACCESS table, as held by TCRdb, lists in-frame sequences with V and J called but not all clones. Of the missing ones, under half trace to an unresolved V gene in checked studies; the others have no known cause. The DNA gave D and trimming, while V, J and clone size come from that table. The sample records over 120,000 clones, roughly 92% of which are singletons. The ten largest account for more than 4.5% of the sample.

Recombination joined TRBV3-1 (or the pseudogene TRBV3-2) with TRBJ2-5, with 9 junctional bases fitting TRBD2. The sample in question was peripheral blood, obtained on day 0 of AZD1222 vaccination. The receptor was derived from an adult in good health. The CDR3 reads CASSPSGEETQYF. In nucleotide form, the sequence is TGTGCCAGCAGCCCTAGCGGGGAAGAGACCCAGTACTTC.